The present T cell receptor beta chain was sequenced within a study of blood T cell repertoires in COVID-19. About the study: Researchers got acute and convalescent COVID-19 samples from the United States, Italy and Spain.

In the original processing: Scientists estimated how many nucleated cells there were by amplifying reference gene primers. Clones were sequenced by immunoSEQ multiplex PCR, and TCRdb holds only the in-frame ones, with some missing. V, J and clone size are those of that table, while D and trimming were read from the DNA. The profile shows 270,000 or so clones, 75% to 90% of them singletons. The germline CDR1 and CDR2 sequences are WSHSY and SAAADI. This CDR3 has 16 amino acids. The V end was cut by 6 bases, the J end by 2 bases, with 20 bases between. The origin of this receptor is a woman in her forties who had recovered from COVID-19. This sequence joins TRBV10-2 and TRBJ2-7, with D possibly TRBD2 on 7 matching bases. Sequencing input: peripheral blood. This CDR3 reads CASRGALGGRPYEQYF. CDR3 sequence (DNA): TGCGCCAGCAGGGGAGCTTTGGGGGGGCGCCCCTACGAGCAGTACTTC.